This TCR beta chain is drawn from a study of shared clonotypes between healthy human individuals. Regarding the study as a whole: Across a handful of donors, naive CD4 shared 5% to 6%, naive CD8 over 3%, memory CD4 roughly 2.2%, memory CD8 around 0.36%. Estimated richness values were generally larger in naive subsets than in memory subsets.

A remark on this clone: Its antigen remains unidentified.

Assay execution proceeded at the deep level. Source study methods: Filtering differed, since immunoSEQ gave only junction sequences and no quality scores. Clones were read by immunoSEQ multiplex PCR, and TCRdb kept only the in-frame ones, dropping some. V and J calls plus clone size are reproduced from that table; the DNA served to infer D and trimming. The table lists about 2.3 million clones, 80% to 95% of them singletons. Germline CDR1 and CDR2: SGHRS and YFSETQ. The J segment lost 8 bases and the V segment lost 0 bases, leaving 14 bases of the junction unmatched. The CDR3 is 17 amino acids. Specimen: naive CD4+ T cells from PBMCs. Subset reported: CD45RA+ positively selected. This clonotype was obtained from a man in his late teens or twenties in good health. Some clones in this sample may be carry-over from other donors' samples. This chain links TRBV5-1 with TRBJ2-1, with 7 positions matching TRBD2. The CDR3 protein is CASSLEASGLWGHEQFF. CDR3 sequence (DNA): TGCGCCAGCAGCTTGGAGGCTAGCGGATTATGGGGTCATGAGCAGTTCTTC.